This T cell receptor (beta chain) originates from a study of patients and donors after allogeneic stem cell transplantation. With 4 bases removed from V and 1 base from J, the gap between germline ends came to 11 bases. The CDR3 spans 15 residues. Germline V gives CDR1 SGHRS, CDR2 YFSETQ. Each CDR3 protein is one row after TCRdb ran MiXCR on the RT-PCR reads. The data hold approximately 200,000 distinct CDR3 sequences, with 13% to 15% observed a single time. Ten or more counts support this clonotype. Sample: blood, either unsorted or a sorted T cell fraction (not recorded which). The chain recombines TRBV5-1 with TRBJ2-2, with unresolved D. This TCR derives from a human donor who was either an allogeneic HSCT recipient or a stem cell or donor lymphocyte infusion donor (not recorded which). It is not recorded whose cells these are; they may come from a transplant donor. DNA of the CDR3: TGCGCCAGCAGCCGAGTGGGAAAGAACACCGGGGAGCTGTTTTTT. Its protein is CASSRVGKNTGELFF.